This T cell receptor (beta chain) was obtained from a study of T cells in Graves' hyperthyroidism and ophthalmopathy. Study outcomes and limitations: A model using 13 V-J features told ophthalmopathy apart from stable hyperthyroidism.

This clonotype appeared many times. The antigen is not known. CDR1 SQVTM and CDR2 ANQGSEA come from the germline V gene. CDR3 length: 10 residues. V was clipped by 6 bases and J by 9 bases, with 11 bases between them. What was amplified from RNA transcripts were TCR beta CDR3 regions. Researchers ran a first-round RT-PCR on the TCR CDR3 using the HTBI primer set. TCRdb reanalysed the multiplex PCR reads using MiXCR and keeps one entry per CDR3 protein. The repertoire includes 350,000 or so distinct CDR3 sequences, 15% to 20% of them detected once, and 15% sits in the top ten. The chain is built from TRBV29-1 and TRBJ2-5; possible D gene TRBD2, 6 bases. The sequenced sample was blood. The source is a woman aged 35 to 49 with Graves' ophthalmopathy. The CDR3 here is CSVFPGAQYF. CDR3 DNA: TGCAGCGTGTTCCCGGGGGCCCAGTACTTC.